This T cell receptor (beta chain) was observed in a study of response to subunit inactivated influenza vaccine. Study results and limitations: That few new T cells are recruited by each seasonal influenza vaccination was the authors' suggestion.

TCRdb re-analysed the RT-PCR reads in MiXCR, keeping a single row per CDR3 protein. The repertoire includes just over 300,000 distinct CDR3 sequences, about 20% of them detected once, and about 9.3% sits in the top ten. With respect to this clonotype: Its target is unknown.

V shed 2 bases, J shed 6 bases, and the junction held 9 bases outside the gene matches. CDR3 size: 16 residues. Germline loops: CDR1 SGHVS, CDR2 FNYEAQ. The source is a man aged 50 to 69 who received an inactivated influenza vaccine. The V and J genes are TRBV7-6 and TRBJ2-7; 11 bases map to TRBD2. The sample was PBMCs from blood, taken around 22 months after vaccination. CDR3 nucleotide sequence: TGTGCCAGCAGCTTACTAGCGGGAGGATCCTCCGCCGAGCAGTACTTC. Translated, it gives CASSLLAGGSSAEQYF.